This is a list of T cell receptor beta chains from one sample in a study of T cell responses to AZD1222 COVID-19 vaccine. Method: immunoSEQ multiplex PCR; TCRdb's copy keeps in-frame clones and lacks some. The profile shows about 150,000 clones, about 90% of them singletons. Sequenced material: peripheral blood, taken on day 0 of AZD1222 vaccination. All receptors come from an adult in good health. The CDR3 runs from the conserved cysteine through the conserved F or W. A D gene is named only where the DNA matches it firmly. For some rows the clone size is stated as once, few or many, or as a class when expanded; others skip it.

v_gene: TRBV4-1
abundance: NA
j_gene: TRBJ1-4
d_gene: NA
CDR3nt: TGCGCCAGCAGCCCCGCTGGCGAAAAACTGTTTTTT
CDR3aa: CASSPAGEKLFF

v_gene: TRBV7-3
abundance: NA
j_gene: TRBJ2-2
d_gene: NA
CDR3nt: TGTGCCAGCAGCCCTCTCGGGACGTCCAACACCGGGGAGCTGTTTTTT
CDR3aa: CASSPLGTSNTGELFF

v_gene: TRBV19
abundance: NA
j_gene: TRBJ1-2
d_gene: TRBD1
CDR3nt: TGTGCCAGTCAAGCAACCCCGGGACAGGCTGTTGGCTACACCTTC
CDR3aa: CASQATPGQAVGYTF

v_gene: TRBV27
abundance: NA
j_gene: TRBJ2-7
d_gene: NA
CDR3nt: TGTGCCAGCAGTTTATCGATTGGGGGGCTGGTGTACGAGCAGTACTTC
CDR3aa: CASSLSIGGLVYEQYF

v_gene: TRBV7-9
abundance: NA
j_gene: TRBJ2-7
d_gene: TRBD2
CDR3nt: TGTGCCAGCCACTCGACCGCGGGAGTTTCTGCGGAGCAGTACTTC
CDR3aa: CASHSTAGVSAEQYF

v_gene: TRBV5-1
abundance: NA
j_gene: TRBJ1-2
d_gene: NA
CDR3nt: TGCGCCAGCAGCCCAGCCCTCCACCGTCCAGGAAGGTATGGCTACACCTTC
CDR3aa: CASSPALHRPGRYGYTF

v_gene: TRBV19
abundance: NA
j_gene: TRBJ1-1
d_gene: NA
CDR3nt: TGTGCCAGTACGGCAGGAATGAACACTGAAGCTTTCTTT
CDR3aa: CASTAGMNTEAFF

v_gene: TRBV9
abundance: NA
j_gene: TRBJ1-1
d_gene: NA
CDR3nt: TGTGCCAGCAGCGTTGGGTCGGATGCGAACACTGAAGCTTTCTTT
CDR3aa: CASSVGSDANTEAFF

v_gene: TRBV7-2
abundance: NA
j_gene: TRBJ2-1
d_gene: TRBD2
CDR3nt: TGTGCCAGCAGCACGAGACTAGCGGGGGCCGGAGATGAGCAGTTCTTC
CDR3aa: CASSTRLAGAGDEQFF

v_gene: TRBV5-1
abundance: NA
j_gene: TRBJ2-2
d_gene: TRBD2
CDR3nt: TGCGCCAGCAGCACCCAGGGACTAGCGGGAGTTAGTACCGGGGAGCTGTTTTTT
CDR3aa: CASSTQGLAGVSTGELFF

v_gene: TRBV18
abundance: NA
j_gene: TRBJ2-7
d_gene: NA
CDR3nt: TGTGCCAGCTCACCCGGGACTCGAGCCTACGAGCAGTACTTC
CDR3aa: CASSPGTRAYEQYF

v_gene: TRBV5-1
abundance: NA
j_gene: TRBJ1-2
d_gene: NA
CDR3nt: TGCGCCAGCAGCTTCGCAGGGAACTATGGCTACACCTTC
CDR3aa: CASSFAGNYGYTF

v_gene: TRBV7-9
abundance: NA
j_gene: TRBJ1-2
d_gene: NA
CDR3nt: TGTGCCAGCAGCACCATAGGGTTTTGGGGCTACACCTTC
CDR3aa: CASSTIGFWGYTF

v_gene: TRBV28
abundance: NA
j_gene: TRBJ1-5
d_gene: TRBD1
CDR3nt: TGTGCCAGCAGTTTATTGACAGGGGGCGATCAGCCCCAGCATTTT
CDR3aa: CASSLLTGGDQPQHF

v_gene: TRBV19
abundance: NA
j_gene: TRBJ2-3
d_gene: TRBD1
CDR3nt: TGTGCCAGTACGTCTGGACAGGGAACAGATACGCAGTATTTT
CDR3aa: CASTSGQGTDTQYF

v_gene: TRBV13
abundance: NA
j_gene: TRBJ1-4
d_gene: NA
CDR3nt: TGTGCCAGCAGCTTAGGTCGTGGGCCTCATGAAAAACTGTTTTTT
CDR3aa: CASSLGRGPHEKLFF

v_gene: TRBV9
abundance: once
j_gene: TRBJ2-7
d_gene: TRBD1
CDR3nt: TGTGCCAGCAGCCCAGGGACAGGGAGACGGGACGAGCAGTACTTC
CDR3aa: CASSPGTGRRDEQYF

v_gene: TRBV4-3
abundance: NA
j_gene: TRBJ1-2
d_gene: NA
CDR3nt: TGCGCCAGCAGCCAAGAGGCCAGGGGCTGGTATGGCTACACCTTC
CDR3aa: CASSQEARGWYGYTF

v_gene: TRBV6-6
abundance: NA
j_gene: TRBJ2-2
d_gene: TRBD2
CDR3nt: TGTGCCAGCAGTCGACTAGCGGGAGTTGCGAACACCGGGGAGCTGTTTTTT
CDR3aa: CASSRLAGVANTGELFF

v_gene: TRBV9
abundance: NA
j_gene: TRBJ1-3
d_gene: NA
CDR3nt: TGTGCCAGCAGCTTAAGCGGAGAGATTGGAAACACCATATATTTT
CDR3aa: CASSLSGEIGNTIYF

v_gene: TRBV9
abundance: NA
j_gene: TRBJ2-3
d_gene: NA
CDR3nt: TGTGCCAGCAGCCCTCCCGGGGTAGCAGATACGCAGTATTTT
CDR3aa: CASSPPGVADTQYF

v_gene: TRBV7-9
abundance: NA
j_gene: TRBJ1-4
d_gene: TRBD1
CDR3nt: TGTGCCAGCAGCCCGGTCCGACAGGGGCCATCGGAAAAACTGTTTTTT
CDR3aa: CASSPVRQGPSEKLFF

v_gene: TRBV28
abundance: few
j_gene: TRBJ1-1
d_gene: NA
CDR3nt: TGTGCCAGCAGTTTAAGGTTCAGGCGGAACACTGAAGCTTTCTTT
CDR3aa: CASSLRFRRNTEAFF

v_gene: TRBV19
abundance: NA
j_gene: TRBJ1-3
d_gene: NA
CDR3nt: TGTGCCAGTAGTCTCGGGGAGTTTGGAAACACCATATATTTT
CDR3aa: CASSLGEFGNTIYF

v_gene: TRBV9
abundance: NA
j_gene: TRBJ2-3
d_gene: TRBD1
CDR3nt: TGTGCCAGCAGCTTGGGACAGGGAACGGCAGATACGCAGTATTTT
CDR3aa: CASSLGQGTADTQYF

v_gene: TRBV19
abundance: NA
j_gene: TRBJ1-2
d_gene: TRBD1
CDR3nt: TGTGCCAGTAGTAGCCTCCAGGGACAGTCAGCCCGAAGTGGCTACACCTTC
CDR3aa: CASSSLQGQSARSGYTF

v_gene: TRBV9
abundance: NA
j_gene: TRBJ1-1
d_gene: TRBD1
CDR3nt: TGTGCCAGCAGCGTAGGACAGGGCAAGAACACTGAAGCTTTCTTT
CDR3aa: CASSVGQGKNTEAFF

v_gene: TRBV13
abundance: NA
j_gene: TRBJ1-4
d_gene: NA
CDR3nt: TGTGCCAGCAGAAGAAGGGAGGGTAATGAAAAACTGTTTTTT
CDR3aa: CASRRREGNEKLFF

v_gene: TRBV7-2
abundance: NA
j_gene: TRBJ1-1
d_gene: NA
CDR3nt: TGTGCCAGCAGCTTAACCAGGGTTGTGGGCATGAACACTGAAGCTTTCTTT
CDR3aa: CASSLTRVVGMNTEAFF

v_gene: TRBV7-9
abundance: few
j_gene: TRBJ1-2
d_gene: TRBD1
CDR3nt: TGTGCCAGCAGCTTATCAGGGACAGTTGCTGGCTACACCTTC
CDR3aa: CASSLSGTVAGYTF

v_gene: TRBV9
abundance: NA
j_gene: TRBJ2-2
d_gene: NA
CDR3nt: TGTGCCAGCAGCGTAGTAGGGGTCGGCGGGGAGCTGTTTTTT
CDR3aa: CASSVVGVGGELFF

v_gene: TRBV7-9
abundance: NA
j_gene: TRBJ1-1
d_gene: NA
CDR3nt: TGTGCCAGCAGCTCCAGGGTTAGGAACACTGAAGCTTTCTTT
CDR3aa: CASSSRVRNTEAFF

v_gene: TRBV28
abundance: NA
j_gene: TRBJ1-3
d_gene: TRBD1
CDR3nt: TGTGCCAGCAGTTCTCCGGGACAGGGGAGCAGAAACACCATATATTTT
CDR3aa: CASSSPGQGSRNTIYF

v_gene: TRBV7-2
abundance: NA
j_gene: TRBJ1-2
d_gene: NA
CDR3nt: TGTGCCAGCAGCTTAGCGCAGGAGCTCACCTTC
CDR3aa: CASSLAQELTF

v_gene: TRBV10-3
abundance: NA
j_gene: TRBJ1-2
d_gene: TRBD1
CDR3nt: TGTGCCATCAACGAGGGGGCCAAAAGAAGCTATGGCTACACCTTC
CDR3aa: CAINEGAKRSYGYTF

v_gene: TRBV5-5
abundance: NA
j_gene: TRBJ1-1
d_gene: TRBD1
CDR3nt: TGTGCCAGCAGCCCGGGACAGGGGGCGCGGAGCACTGAAGCTTTCTTT
CDR3aa: CASSPGQGARSTEAFF

v_gene: TRBV15
abundance: NA
j_gene: TRBJ1-4
d_gene: NA
CDR3nt: TGTGCCACCAGCGGAGCAGGGGAGGGAAAACTGTTTTTT
CDR3aa: CATSGAGEGKLFF

v_gene: TRBV7-9
abundance: NA
j_gene: TRBJ1-1
d_gene: NA
CDR3nt: TGTGCCAGCAGCTTACTCGACAGAAACACTGAAGCTTTCTTT
CDR3aa: CASSLLDRNTEAFF

v_gene: TRBV6-2/TRBV6-3
abundance: NA
j_gene: TRBJ2-3
d_gene: TRBD1
CDR3nt: TGTGCCAGCAGTCAGGGGGTTCGATCGGGACAGGACACAGATACGCAGTATTTT
CDR3aa: CASSQGVRSGQDTDTQYF